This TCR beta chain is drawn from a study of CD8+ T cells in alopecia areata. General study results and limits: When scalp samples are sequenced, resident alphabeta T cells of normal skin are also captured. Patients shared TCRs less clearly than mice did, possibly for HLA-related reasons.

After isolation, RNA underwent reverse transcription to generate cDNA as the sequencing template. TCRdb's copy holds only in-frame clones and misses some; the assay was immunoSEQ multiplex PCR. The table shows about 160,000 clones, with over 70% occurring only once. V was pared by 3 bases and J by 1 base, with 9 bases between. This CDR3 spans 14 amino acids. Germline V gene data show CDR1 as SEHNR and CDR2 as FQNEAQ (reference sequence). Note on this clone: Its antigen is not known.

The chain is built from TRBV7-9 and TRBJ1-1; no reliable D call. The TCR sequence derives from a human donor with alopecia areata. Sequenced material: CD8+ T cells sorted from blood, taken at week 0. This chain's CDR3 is CASSFPPRNTEAFF. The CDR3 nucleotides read TGTGCCAGCAGCTTTCCCCCAAGGAACACTGAAGCTTTCTTT.